One and the same sample provided the 29 T cell receptor beta chains below, sequenced in a study of blood T cell repertoires in COVID-19. Sequencing was performed with immunoSEQ multiplex PCR; in TCRdb, only in-frame clones are kept and a portion is missing. This table has roughly 240,000 clones, approximately 85% appearing once. What was sequenced was peripheral blood. The origin of the receptors is a woman of 80 years or more with COVID-19, enrolled during active disease.

The chain links TRBV5-1 to TRBJ2-5; 8 bases align to TRBD2. With V trimmed by 5 bases and J by 6 bases, 9 bases remained unmatched. The CDR3 has 14 amino acids. Germline CDR1 is SGHRS and CDR2 is YFSETQ. The CDR3 DNA reads as TGCGCCAGCAGACAGACGGGGGGGGCAAAGACCCAGTACTTC. Its protein product is CASRQTGGAKTQYF. The full variable domain, completed using reference TRBV5-1 and TRBJ2-5, is KAGVTQTPRYLIKTRGQQVTLSCSPISGHRSVSWYQQTPGQGLQFLFEYFSETQRNKGNFPGRFSGRQFSNSRSEMNVSTLELGDSALYLCASRQTGGAKTQYFGPGTRLLVL.

The gene calls are TRBV6-5 and TRBJ1-4; tentatively, D is TRBD1 (5 bases). The CDR3 loop spans 14 amino acids. CDR1 is MNHEY and CDR2 is SVGAGI in the germline V gene. V gave up 7 bases and J gave up 0 bases, with 9 bases separating them. The DNA of the CDR3 is TGTGCCAGCACCTCAGGGTCAACTAATGAAAAACTGTTTTTT. This encodes CASTSGSTNEKLFF.

The chain recombines TRBV19 with TRBJ2-3; TRBD2 matches at 10 bases. There are 15 residues in the CDR3. V shed 3 bases and J 1 base; nucleotides not matched to a gene: 1. Germline V gene lookup returns CDR1 LNHDA and CDR2 SQIVND (reference sequence). The DNA of the CDR3 is TGTGCCAGTAGTATTCTAGCGGGGGGCACAGATACGCAGTATTTT. Protein product: CASSILAGGTDTQYF.

The CDR3, as DNA: TGTGCCAGCACCAAGACAGGGGCCCCGGTGGAGCAGTTCTTC. Encoded protein: CASTKTGAPVEQFF. This chain joins TRBV9 and TRBJ2-1; the match to TRBD1 covers 8 bases. Per the germline V gene, CDR1 is SGDLS and CDR2 is YYNGEE. The J segment lost 10 bases and the V segment lost 6 bases, leaving 12 bases of the junction unmatched. This CDR3 is 14 amino acids long.

The rearrangement links TRBV6-5 to TRBJ1-4; tentative D call: TRBD1 (5 bases). Per germline, CDR1 MNHEY and CDR2 SVGAGI. The CDR3 length is 15 residues. Trimming pared 0 bases from V and 5 bases from J, leaving 10 bases between. The CDR3 sequence is CASSYSWGVNEKLFF. The DNA of the CDR3 is TGTGCCAGCAGTTACTCGTGGGGCGTGAATGAAAAACTGTTTTTT.

The CDR3 loop reads CASSSTGQGTTEAFF. Written as DNA, the CDR3 is TGTGCCAGCTCATCAACGGGACAGGGTACCACTGAAGCTTTCTTT. V and J are TRBV18 and TRBJ1-1; 9 bases are a match to TRBD1. The trim removed 5 bases at V and 4 bases at J, leaving 8 bases unmatched. This CDR3 has 15 residues. Germline CDR1 reads KGHSH; CDR2 reads LQKENI.

With respect to this clone: Within the sample, other DNA sequences also encode this same CDR3. The chain links TRBV3-1 (or the pseudogene TRBV3-2) to TRBJ2-5; 13 bases fit TRBD2. The CDR3 is 16 amino acids. Trimming cost V 4 bases and J 2 bases; bases outside gene matches: 4. The V gene's germline CDR1 is LGHDT and CDR2 YNNKEL (reference sequence). The CDR3 sequence is CASSPPGLAGQETQYF. Here the CDR3 DNA reads TGTGCCAGCAGCCCGCCGGGACTAGCGGGGCAAGAGACCCAGTACTTC.

This chain links TRBV18 with TRBJ1-2; D is unclear. CDR1 and CDR2 from the germline V gene are KGHSH and LQKENI. Trimming took 4 bases from V and 8 from J, leaving 14 bases between them. CDR3 size: 13 residues. CDR3 sequence reads: CASSQTGEPGYTF. In DNA form, the CDR3 reads TGTGCCAGCTCACAAACCGGGGAACCGGGCTACACCTTC. Drawing the rest from reference TRBV18 and TRBJ1-2, the complete variable domain is NAGVMQNPRHLVRRRGQEARLRCSPMKGHSHVYWYRQLPEEGLKFMVYLQKENIIDESGMPKERFSAEFPKEGPSILRIQQVVRGDSAAYFCASSQTGEPGYTFGSGTRLTVV.

The DNA of the CDR3 is TGTGCCAGCAGTTCCAGGGGAAATAATGGCTACACCTTC. It encodes CASSSRGNNGYTF. The genes are TRBV6-6 and TRBJ1-2; D perhaps matches TRBD1 (6 bases). From germline, CDR1 is MNHNY and CDR2 SVGAGI (reference sequence). The germline V and J ends were trimmed by 4 bases and 6 bases, with 12 bases remaining between them. The CDR3 length is 13 residues.

The chain couples TRBV11-2 to TRBJ1-1; weak D call: TRBD1 (6 bases). V gave up 4 bases and J gave up 4 bases, with 13 bases separating them. CDR3 length equals 14 residues. Germline CDR1 SGHAT, CDR2 FQNNGV. CDR3 DNA: TGTGCCAGCAGCTCACAGGGAGGGGGCACTGAAGCTTTCTTT. Protein product: CASSSQGGGTEAFF.

The chain has TRBV5-1 and TRBJ2-7; TRBD2 aligns across 14 bases. The trim removed 2 bases at V and 4 bases at J, leaving 2 bases unmatched. The CDR3 has 15 residues. Germline loops: CDR1 SGHRS, CDR2 YFSETQ. The CDR3 DNA sequence: TGCGCCAGCAGCTTAGGGACTAGCGGGGGATACGAGCAGTACGTC. Amino acid sequence: CASSLGTSGGYEQYV.

The chain combines TRBV6-5 with TRBJ2-3; TRBD2 might be the D (5 bases). Germline-derived CDR1 and CDR2 are MNHEY and SVGAGI. Trimming left V 0 bases short and J 4 bases short, with 14 bases between. This CDR3 contains 16 residues. The DNA for the CDR3 is TGTGCCAGCAGTTACTCTCAACCGGGGTCGTCAGATACGCAGTATTTT. It is translated as CASSYSQPGSSDTQYF.

J is TRBJ2-2 and V is TRBV5-6; D is undetermined. The V and J ends lost 1 base and 6 bases respectively, with 7 bases between them. The CDR3 sequence is 13 residues long. CDR1 and CDR2 from the germline V gene are SGHDT and YYEEEE. The CDR3 DNA reads TGTGCCAGCAGCTTGCGGGTCCCCGGGGAGCTGTTTTTT. Encoded protein: CASSLRVPGELFF.

This chain links TRBV30 with TRBJ1-1, with D unclear. Germline lookup yields CDR1 GTSNPN and CDR2 SVGIG (reference sequence). CDR3 length: 13 residues. V lost 4 bases to trimming and J lost 1 base, with 10 bases between them. For the CDR3, the DNA is TGTGCCTGGAAAGGAGAACCGAACACTGAAGCTTTCTTT. Translating gives CAWKGEPNTEAFF.

The CDR3 protein is CASRNRVLQCGYTF. Here the CDR3 DNA reads TGCGCCAGCAGGAACAGGGTCTTACAGTGTGGCTACACCTTC. This sequence joins TRBV10-1 and TRBJ1-2, with D perhaps TRBD1 (6 bases). Germline CDR1 WNHNN, CDR2 SYGVQD (reference sequence). V was cut by 6 bases and J by 7 bases, with 18 bases left in between. The CDR3 extends over 14 amino acids.

The chain has TRBV5-8 and TRBJ1-1; 7 bases map to TRBD1. CDR1 and CDR2 (germline): SGHTS, YDEGEE. With 6 bases clipped from V and 3 bases from J, the junction kept 17 bases outside the gene matches. CDR3 length: 17 residues. Here the CDR3 DNA reads TGTGCCAGCAACTCTAGATACAGGGGAGGATGGGACACTGAAGCTTTCTTT. Encoded protein: CASNSRYRGGWDTEAFF.

The V call is TRBV24-1, the J call TRBJ2-3; a weak D match, TRBD2 (6 bases). Germline CDR1 and CDR2: KGHDR and SFDVKD. Trimming removed 6 bases from V and 0 bases from J, with 15 bases in between. The CDR3 runs 16 residues. The CDR3 DNA reads as TGTGCCACCAGTACCGCGGGGCAACGAAGCACAGATACGCAGTATTTT. Residues: CATSTAGQRSTDTQYF.

J is TRBJ2-5 and V is TRBV7-2; 7 nucleotides line up with TRBD2. This CDR3 contains 13 residues. Germline V gene lookup returns CDR1 SGHTA and CDR2 FQGNSA. The junction had 5 bases not matched to a gene; V was cut back by 5 bases and J by 5 bases. CDR3 loop: CASSDWGGETQYF. Here the CDR3 DNA reads TGTGCCAGCAGCGACTGGGGGGGGGAGACCCAGTACTTC.

V usage is TRBV3-1 (or the pseudogene TRBV3-2) and J usage is TRBJ1-5; tentatively, D is TRBD1 (5 bases). From germline, CDR1 is LGHDT and CDR2 YNNKEL (reference sequence). The CDR3 loop spans 15 amino acids. The V end lost 0 bases, the J end lost 7 bases, and 13 bases lay between the germline ends. The CDR3 region has the DNA TGTGCCAGCAGCCAAGATTACGGGGGTCCACAGCCCCAGCATTTT. This sequence encodes CASSQDYGGPQPQHF.

The chain is built from TRBV29-1 and TRBJ1-1, with 9 nucleotides matching TRBD1. The germline V gene has CDR1 SQVTM and CDR2 ANQGSEA. The J segment lost 8 bases and the V segment lost 7 bases, leaving 5 bases of the junction unmatched. The CDR3 runs to 11 residues. The CDR3 loop is CSARTGVEAFF. Here the CDR3 DNA reads TGCAGCGCCCGGACAGGGGTCGAAGCTTTCTTT.

This chain joins TRBV12-3 or TRBV12-4 and TRBJ2-1; a possible D gene is TRBD2 (5 bases). The CDR3 loop spans 12 amino acids. Between the trimmed V and J ends, which lost 3 bases and 14 bases, there was a span of 14 bases. The CDR3 DNA reads TGTGCCAGCAGTTTGGTGGCACTAGAAAAGTTCTTC. Amino acids: CASSLVALEKFF.

This clone turned up a few times. This chain joins TRBV29-1 and TRBJ1-2; D remains unclear. The ends were cut back, 3 bases at V and 8 bases at J, with 10 bases in the middle. Germline lookup yields CDR1 SQVTM and CDR2 ANQGSEA. The CDR3 contains 11 residues. CDR3 DNA sequence: TGCAGCGTTGAGCCGGAGGGAGGCTACACCTTC. Amino acids: CSVEPEGGYTF.

The CDR3 sequence is CSVEELRLSSYNEQFF. For the CDR3, the DNA is TGCAGCGTTGAAGAGTTGCGGCTTAGCTCCTACAATGAGCAGTTCTTC. The gene calls are TRBV29-1 and TRBJ2-1, with D unresolved. The CDR3 runs to 16 residues. Looked up from germline, CDR1 is SQVTM and CDR2 is ANQGSEA. V lost 0 bases and J 0 bases, leaving 12 bases between the germline ends.

This chain uses TRBV6-2 or TRBV6-3 with TRBJ1-5; 7 nucleotides align to TRBD1. This CDR3 has 13 residues. The V and J ends lost 3 bases and 6 bases, in that order; junction bases with no gene match: 2. The germline gives CDR1 MNHEY, CDR2 SVGEGT. The CDR3 is CASSYPGGQPQHF. DNA for the CDR3: TGTGCCAGCAGTTATCCAGGGGGTCAGCCCCAGCATTTT.

The V gene is TRBV7-9, the J gene TRBJ1-6; D perhaps matches TRBD1 (6 bases). CDR3 length: 14 residues. Trimming cost V 6 bases and J 9 bases, with 15 bases left between them. The germline V gene has CDR1 SEHNR and CDR2 FQNEAQ (reference sequence). The CDR3 sequence: CASSRDIWSSPLHF. Written as DNA, the CDR3 is TGTGCCAGCAGTCGGGACATCTGGAGTTCACCCCTCCACTTT.

The J gene is TRBJ2-2, the V gene TRBV5-4, with 8 bases lining up with TRBD2. The CDR3 spans 16 residues. Trimming cost V 0 bases and J 2 bases; bases outside gene matches: 3. Germline CDR1 is SGHNT and CDR2 is YYREEE (reference sequence). CDR3 sequence (DNA): TGTGCCAGCAGCTTGGGACTAGCGACCAACACCGGGGAGCTGTTTTTT. The encoded protein is CASSLGLATNTGELFF.

The DNA for the CDR3 is TGTGCCAGCAGCTTGGTGTCAGGGGACACGAGAGGCTACACCTTC. Translating gives CASSLVSGDTRGYTF. V gene TRBV5-6 combines with J gene TRBJ1-2; possible D gene TRBD1, 6 bases. CDR1 and CDR2 (germline): SGHDT, YYEEEE. This CDR3 spans 15 amino acids. The V end lost 0 bases, the J end lost 8 bases, and 17 bases lay between the germline ends.

The rearrangement uses TRBV2 and TRBJ2-5, with 10 bases aligning to TRBD1. The CDR3 is 14 amino acids. Trimming removed 4 bases from V and 8 bases from J; junction bases left unmatched: 7. The V gene's germline CDR1 is SNHLY and CDR2 FYNNEI. The CDR3 is CASSGDRGFGTQYF. CDR3 in DNA: TGTGCCAGCAGTGGGGACAGGGGTTTTGGAACCCAGTACTTC.

This sequence joins TRBV2 and TRBJ1-1; 8 positions match TRBD1. Germline V gene lookup returns CDR1 SNHLY and CDR2 FYNNEI. The CDR3 loop spans 14 amino acids. J lost 4 bases, V lost 6 bases, and 7 bases had no gene match. Here the CDR3 DNA reads TGTGCCAGCAGGGGATTGACAGGGGCCACTGAAGCTTTCTTT. The encoded protein is CASRGLTGATEAFF.